This T cell receptor (beta chain) emerged from a study of control samples from healthy donors and cancer patients. The repertoire was sequenced with immunoSEQ multiplex PCR; TCRdb's copy has only in-frame clones and lacks some. The sample includes about 130,000 clones, 85% to 95% of them seen just once. CDR1 is MNHEY and CDR2 is SMNVEV in the germline V gene (reference sequence). Trimming at V came to 5 bases and at J to 7 bases, leaving 8 bases not matched to a gene. CDR3 size: 14 residues. The specimen was blood. The J gene is TRBJ1-5, the V gene TRBV27; 7 bases line up with TRBD1. The receptor comes from a young man in good health. The CDR3: CASSPRQGGQPQHF. The CDR3 nucleotides are TGTGCCAGCAGTCCAAGACAGGGAGGCCAGCCCCAGCATTTT.